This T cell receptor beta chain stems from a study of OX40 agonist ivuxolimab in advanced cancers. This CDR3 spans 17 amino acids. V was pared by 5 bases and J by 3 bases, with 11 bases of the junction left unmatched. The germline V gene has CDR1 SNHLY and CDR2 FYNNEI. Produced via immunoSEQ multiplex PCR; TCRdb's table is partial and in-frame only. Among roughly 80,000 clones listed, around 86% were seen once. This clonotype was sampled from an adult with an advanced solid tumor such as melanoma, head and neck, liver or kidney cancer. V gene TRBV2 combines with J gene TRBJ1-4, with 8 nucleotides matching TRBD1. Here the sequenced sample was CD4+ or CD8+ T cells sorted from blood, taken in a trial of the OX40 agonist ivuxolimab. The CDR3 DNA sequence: TGTGCCAGCAGTTACGGACAGGGAAGGTTTGCTAATGAAAAACTGTTTTTT. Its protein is CASSYGQGRFANEKLFF.